This is a list of T cell receptor beta chains from one sample in a study of OX40 agonist ivuxolimab in advanced cancers. The protocol was immunoSEQ multiplex PCR, while the TCRdb copy is restricted to in-frame clones and leaves out a portion. The table shows more than 60,000 clones, with 90% to 95% occurring only once. The specimen comprised CD4+ or CD8+ T cells sorted from blood, sampled in a trial of the OX40 agonist ivuxolimab. These receptors originate from an adult with an advanced solid tumor such as melanoma, head and neck, liver or kidney cancer. Each CDR3 is given with its conserved first and last residue. D genes are given only for firm matches. For some rows the clone size is stated as once, few or many, or as a class when expanded; others skip it.

D gene	J gene	clone size	V gene	CDR3 protein	CDR3 DNA
TRBD2	TRBJ2-4	.	TRBV2	CASSELGGGRTKNIQYF	TGTGCCAGCAGTGAACTTGGGGGAGGGAGGACCAAAAACATTCAGTACTTC
.	TRBJ1-3	.	TRBV6-5	CASRAPTSAGNTIYF	TGTGCCAGCAGGGCCCCGACTAGTGCTGGAAACACCATATATTTT
.	TRBJ1-1	once	TRBV27	CASSFSPRTEAFF	TGTGCCAGCAGTTTCTCTCCGAGGACTGAAGCTTTCTTT
.	TRBJ2-7	once	TRBV21-1	CASSKGVGTSGHSYEQYF	TGTGCCAGCAGCAAAGGGGTGGGAACTAGCGGTCACTCCTACGAGCAGTACTTC
.	TRBJ2-7	.	TRBV12-2	CASRLAWTGGSYEQYF	TGTGCAAGTCGCTTAGCCTGGACAGGGGGCTCCTACGAGCAGTACTTC
.	TRBJ1-5	.	TRBV29-1	CRECWPQHF	TGCAGGGAGTGTTGGCCCCAGCATTTT
.	TRBJ2-3	.	TRBV4-3	CASTLDIGRGETGTDTQYF	TGCGCCAGCACCCTGGATATTGGACGCGGGGAGACGGGCACAGATACGCAGTATTTT
TRBD2	TRBJ2-5	once	TRBV14	CASSFLGLAETQYF	TGTGCCAGCAGCTTTCTCGGACTAGCTGAGACCCAGTACTTC
.	TRBJ2-5	.	TRBV9	CASSEGVRVVGETQYF	TGTGCCAGCAGCGAAGGGGTCAGGGTCGTTGGGGAGACCCAGTACTTC
.	TRBJ2-1	.	TRBV25-1	CASHDANEQFF	TGTGCCAGCCACGATGCGAATGAGCAGTTCTTC
.	TRBJ2-5	.	TRBV5-5	CASTFPSGGETQYF	TGTGCCAGCACCTTTCCTAGTGGAGGGGAGACCCAGTACTTC
.	TRBJ1-1	once	TRBV7-9	CASSWQTSEAFF	TGTGCCAGCAGCTGGCAGACTTCGGAAGCTTTCTTT
TRBD1	TRBJ1-1	.	TRBV7-9	CASSYTGQGAEAFF	TGTGCCAGCAGCTATACTGGACAGGGGGCTGAGGCTTTCTTT
.	TRBJ2-7	.	TRBV9	CASSVTGSSYEQYF	TGTGCCAGCAGCGTAACCGGGAGCTCCTACGAGCAGTACTTC
.	TRBJ2-7	.	TRBV10-3	CAISDGSGSYEQYF	TGTGCCATCAGTGACGGTAGCGGCTCCTACGAGCAGTACTTC
.	TRBJ2-1	.	TRBV13	CASSLVSANEQFF	TGTGCCAGCAGCTTAGTAAGCGCCAATGAGCAGTTCTTC
.	TRBJ2-7	.	TRBV2	CASSEAGPNYEQYF	TGTGCCAGCAGTGAAGCGGGGCCTAACTACGAGCAGTACTTC
TRBD2	TRBJ2-7	.	TRBV9	CASSTSSGRAYEQYF	TGTGCCAGCAGCACCTCTAGCGGGAGGGCCTACGAGCAGTACTTC
.	TRBJ2-7	.	TRBV5-4	CASSSGWDEQYF	TGTGCCAGCAGCTCTGGCTGGGACGAGCAGTACTTC
.	TRBJ2-1	.	TRBV7-3	CASSLSALDEQFF	TGTGCCAGCAGCTTAAGTGCGTTGGATGAGCAGTTCTTC
TRBD2	TRBJ2-1	.	TRBV18	CASSPSLEREGLLSYNEQFF	TGTGCCAGCTCACCATCCCTGGAGCGGGAGGGCCTCCTCTCCTACAATGAGCAGTTCTTC
.	TRBJ1-3	few	TRBV5-1	CASSIGVSGNTIYF	TGCGCCAGCAGCATTGGGGTGTCTGGAAACACCATATATTTT
TRBD2	TRBJ2-7	.	TRBV29-1	CSVVSPSGSGEQYF	TGCAGCGTTGTTTCCCCTAGCGGGAGTGGCGAGCAGTACTTC
TRBD2	TRBJ2-7	.	TRBV13	CASSWIAGNTYEQYF	TGTGCCAGCAGCTGGATAGCGGGCAACACCTACGAGCAGTACTTC
.	TRBJ2-2	.	TRBV9	CASSETSYPGELFF	TGTGCCAGCAGCGAAACTAGCTATCCCGGGGAGCTGTTTTTT
.	TRBJ2-2	.	TRBV5-5	CASSPRDIYTGELFF	TGTGCCAGCAGCCCGCGGGACATCTACACCGGGGAGCTGTTTTTT
.	TRBJ2-7	once	TRBV19	CASSILERGFNEQYF	TGTGCCAGTAGTATTCTGGAGAGGGGGTTCAACGAGCAGTACTTC
TRBD1	TRBJ1-2	.	TRBV5-1	CASSAGTGIYGYTF	TGCGCCAGCAGCGCCGGGACAGGGATCTATGGCTACACCTTC
TRBD1	TRBJ1-1	.	TRBV9	CASSGAQGGNTEAFF	TGTGCCAGCAGCGGAGCACAGGGGGGCAACACTGAAGCTTTCTTT
.	TRBJ2-1	.	TRBV7-9	CASSGKRGRLYNEQFF	TGTGCCAGCAGCGGAAAGCGAGGGAGATTATACAATGAGCAGTTCTTC
TRBD1	TRBJ2-7	.	TRBV10-3	CAISDDGAGGQYF	TGTGCCATCAGTGACGACGGGGCAGGGGGGCAGTACTTC
.	TRBJ1-5	.	TRBV4-1	CASSRIIGSNQPQHF	TGCGCCAGCAGCCGAATCATAGGGAGCAATCAGCCCCAGCATTTT
.	TRBJ1-1	once	TRBV9	CASSVEGVGAEAFF	TGTGCCAGCAGCGTAGAGGGGGTGGGCGCTGAAGCTTTCTTT
TRBD2	TRBJ2-2	.	TRBV4-1	CASSQEWVAGFTGELFF	TGCGCCAGCAGCCAAGAGTGGGTAGCGGGCTTCACCGGGGAGCTGTTTTTT
.	TRBJ1-1	.	TRBV7-9	CASSLPQGNTEAFF	TGTGCCAGCAGCTTACCCCAGGGAAACACTGAAGCTTTCTTT
TRBD1	TRBJ2-3	.	TRBV9	CASSAWGQGASPTDTQYF	TGTGCCAGCAGCGCCTGGGGACAGGGGGCGAGTCCCACAGATACGCAGTATTTT
.	TRBJ2-2	.	TRBV7-2	CASSFNRVAGELFF	TGTGCCAGCAGCTTCAACAGGGTGGCCGGGGAGCTGTTTTTT
TRBD2	TRBJ2-5	.	TRBV29-1	CSVVGLAGAPLGETQYF	TGCAGCGTCGTCGGACTAGCGGGAGCACCCCTCGGAGAGACCCAGTACTTC
TRBD2	TRBJ2-1	once	TRBV15	CATSSARIRSSGSYNEQFF	TGTGCCACCAGCAGCGCCCGAATTCGTTCTAGCGGGAGTTACAATGAGCAGTTCTTC
TRBD2	TRBJ2-5	.	TRBV19	CASSNGIGGGPAETQYF	TGTGCCAGTAGTAATGGGATTGGGGGAGGGCCGGCAGAGACCCAGTACTTC
.	TRBJ2-3	.	TRBV27	CASSSSGTQWADTQYF	TGTGCCAGCAGTTCCTCCGGGACACAATGGGCAGATACGCAGTATTTT
.	TRBJ2-5	.	TRBV7-2	CASSLIPIAPQETQYF	TGTGCCAGCAGCTTAATTCCGATAGCTCCACAAGAGACCCAGTACTTC
.	TRBJ2-1	.	TRBV29-1	CSVEGGSEEQFF	TGCAGCGTTGAAGGTGGCAGCGAGGAGCAGTTCTTC
.	TRBJ2-1	.	TRBV9	CASSVAGTGYNEQFF	TGTGCCAGCAGCGTAGCGGGGACTGGCTACAATGAGCAGTTCTTC
TRBD1	TRBJ2-7	.	TRBV9	CASSGGQAAGDEQYF	TGTGCCAGCAGCGGAGGACAGGCGGCTGGGGACGAGCAGTACTTC
TRBD2	TRBJ2-1	.	TRBV9	CASSGAGAYNEQFF	TGTGCCAGCAGCGGAGCGGGAGCCTACAATGAGCAGTTCTTC